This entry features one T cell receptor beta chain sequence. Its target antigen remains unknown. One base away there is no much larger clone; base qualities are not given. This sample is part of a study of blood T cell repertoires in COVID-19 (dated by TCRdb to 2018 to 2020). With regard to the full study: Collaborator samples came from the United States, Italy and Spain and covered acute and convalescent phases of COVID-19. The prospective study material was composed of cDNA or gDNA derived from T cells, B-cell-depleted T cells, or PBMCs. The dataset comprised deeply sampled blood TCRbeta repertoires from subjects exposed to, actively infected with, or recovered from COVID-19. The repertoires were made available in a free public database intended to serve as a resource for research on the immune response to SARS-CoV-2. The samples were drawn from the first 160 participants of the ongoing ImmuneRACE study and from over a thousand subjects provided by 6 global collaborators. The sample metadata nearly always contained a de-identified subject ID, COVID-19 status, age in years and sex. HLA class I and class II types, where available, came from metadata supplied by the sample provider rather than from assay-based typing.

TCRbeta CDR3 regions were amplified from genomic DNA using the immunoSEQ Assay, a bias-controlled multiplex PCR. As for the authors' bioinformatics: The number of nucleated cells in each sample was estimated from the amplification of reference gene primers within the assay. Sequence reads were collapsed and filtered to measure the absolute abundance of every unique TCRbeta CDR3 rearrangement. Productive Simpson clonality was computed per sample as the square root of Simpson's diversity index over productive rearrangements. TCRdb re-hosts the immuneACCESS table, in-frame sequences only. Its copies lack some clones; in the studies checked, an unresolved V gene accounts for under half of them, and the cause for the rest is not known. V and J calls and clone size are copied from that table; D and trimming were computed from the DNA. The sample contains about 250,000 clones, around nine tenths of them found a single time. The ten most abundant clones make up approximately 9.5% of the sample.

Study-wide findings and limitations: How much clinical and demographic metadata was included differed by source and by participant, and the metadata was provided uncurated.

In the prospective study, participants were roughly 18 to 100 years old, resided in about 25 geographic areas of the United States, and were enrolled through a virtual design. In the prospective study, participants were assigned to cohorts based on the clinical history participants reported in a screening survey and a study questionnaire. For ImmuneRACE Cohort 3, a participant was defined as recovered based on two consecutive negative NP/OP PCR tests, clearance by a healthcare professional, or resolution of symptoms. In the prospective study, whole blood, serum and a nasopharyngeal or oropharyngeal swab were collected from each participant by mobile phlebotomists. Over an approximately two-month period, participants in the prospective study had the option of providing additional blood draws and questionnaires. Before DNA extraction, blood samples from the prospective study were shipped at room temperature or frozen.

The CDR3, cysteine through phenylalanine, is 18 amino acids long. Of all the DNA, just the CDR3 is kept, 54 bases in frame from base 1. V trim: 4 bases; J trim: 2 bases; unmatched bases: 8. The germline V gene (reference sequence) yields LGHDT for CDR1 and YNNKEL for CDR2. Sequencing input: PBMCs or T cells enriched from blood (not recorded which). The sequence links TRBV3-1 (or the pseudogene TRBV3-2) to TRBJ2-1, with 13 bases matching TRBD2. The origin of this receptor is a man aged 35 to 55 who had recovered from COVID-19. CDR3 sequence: CASSRRTGTSGTYNEQFF. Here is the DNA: TGTGCCAGCAGCCGCCGAACTGGGACTAGCGGGACCTACAATGAGCAGTTCTTC.